The T cell receptor beta chain described here comes from a study of T cell responses to AZD1222 COVID-19 vaccine. Background on the study: Recipients boosted at about 4 weeks or about 12 weeks are pooled.

Assay used: immunoSEQ multiplex PCR; TCRdb lists only in-frame clones, some missing. The sample holds approximately 140,000 clones; about 93% are singletons and the top ten take approximately 5.3%. As concerns this clone: Its antigen is as yet unknown.

Whole-study findings and limits: Most donors were white British, females outnumbered males, and clonal diversity was possibly underestimated.

The CDR3 totals 15 residues. Trimming at V came to 4 bases and at J to 6 bases, leaving 5 bases not matched to a gene. Germline V gene lookup returns CDR1 LGHNA and CDR2 YSLEER. The chain joins TRBV4-3 to TRBJ2-2, with TRBD1 matching 10 bases. The sequence was collected from an adult in good health. The starting material was peripheral blood, obtained on day 0 of AZD1222 vaccination. The CDR3 protein is CASSPGTGVAGELFF. Here the CDR3 DNA reads TGCGCCAGCAGCCCAGGGACAGGGGTGGCCGGGGAGCTGTTTTTT.